A selection of T cell receptor beta chains follows, all from one sample in a study of cytomegalovirus exposure and HLA in healthy donors. The method was immunoSEQ multiplex PCR; TCRdb's version includes in-frame clones alone and lacks a portion of them. The table has about 200,000 clones, 82% seen once. Sequencing used PBMCs. Source of these receptors: a woman in her forties or fifties in good health and CMV-seropositive. Both conserved end residues are part of each CDR3. The order of the fields is V gene, J gene, D gene, clone size, CDR3 DNA, CDR3 protein. D genes are given only for firm matches. Clone size, where shown, is once, few, many, or a class for clones that have expanded.

V gene: TRBV5-1
J gene: TRBJ2-4
D gene: TRBD1
clone size: .
CDR3 DNA: TGCGCCAGCAGCGGGACAGGGGGGGGAGCCAAAAACATTCAGTACTTC
CDR3 protein: CASSGTGGGAKNIQYF

V gene: TRBV5-1
J gene: TRBJ1-5
D gene: .
clone size: .
CDR3 DNA: TGCGCCAGCAGCTTGGAGGGAGGAAATCGGCCCCAGCATTTT
CDR3 protein: CASSLEGGNRPQHF

V gene: TRBV5-1
J gene: TRBJ2-6
D gene: .
clone size: .
CDR3 DNA: TGCGCCAGCAGCGTACACGATGGGGCCAACGTCCTGACTTTC
CDR3 protein: CASSVHDGANVLTF

V gene: TRBV29-1
J gene: TRBJ2-7
D gene: TRBD1
clone size: once
CDR3 DNA: TGCAGCGTTGGGGGCGGGACAGGGGCCTACGAGCAGTACTTC
CDR3 protein: CSVGGGTGAYEQYF

V gene: TRBV19
J gene: TRBJ2-3
D gene: .
clone size: .
CDR3 DNA: TGTGCCAGTAGTTCTCTTGGGGGGGGCCTAACAGATACGCAGTATTTT
CDR3 protein: CASSSLGGGLTDTQYF

V gene: TRBV6-5
J gene: TRBJ1-1
D gene: .
clone size: once
CDR3 DNA: TGTGCCAGCAGGGGGGGCGGGGGTGCTGAAGCTTTCTTT
CDR3 protein: CASRGGGGAEAFF

V gene: TRBV28
J gene: TRBJ2-2
D gene: TRBD1
clone size: .
CDR3 DNA: TGTGCCAGCAGTTCAGGGGGCCGCTACACCGGGGAGCTGTTTTTT
CDR3 protein: CASSSGGRYTGELFF

V gene: TRBV6-7
J gene: TRBJ2-2
D gene: .
clone size: .
CDR3 DNA: TGTGCCAGCAACAGACAGGACTACACCGGGGAGCTGTTTTTT
CDR3 protein: CASNRQDYTGELFF

V gene: TRBV5-4
J gene: TRBJ1-2
D gene: .
clone size: .
CDR3 DNA: TGTGCCAGCAGCATGGACTCGTGGGGCTACACCTTC
CDR3 protein: CASSMDSWGYTF

V gene: TRBV18
J gene: TRBJ2-7
D gene: TRBD1
clone size: once
CDR3 DNA: TGTGCCAGCTCACCGGGACAGGGGGGAAACGAGCAGTACTTC
CDR3 protein: CASSPGQGGNEQYF

V gene: TRBV6-1
J gene: TRBJ1-3
D gene: .
clone size: .
CDR3 DNA: TGTGCCAGCAGTGAAGCTCACAGGTCTGGAAACACCATATATTTT
CDR3 protein: CASSEAHRSGNTIYF

V gene: TRBV28
J gene: TRBJ2-3
D gene: TRBD2
clone size: .
CDR3 DNA: TGTGCCAGCAGGGCTAGCGGAAACACAGATACGCAGTATTTT
CDR3 protein: CASRASGNTDTQYF

V gene: TRBV2
J gene: TRBJ2-1
D gene: TRBD2
clone size: .
CDR3 DNA: TGTGCCAGCAGTGGGGTAAGGCAGCGGGAGTCCGACAATGAGCAGTTCTTC
CDR3 protein: CASSGVRQRESDNEQFF

V gene: TRBV18
J gene: TRBJ2-7
D gene: TRBD2
clone size: .
CDR3 DNA: TGTGCCAGCTCACTGGGTGGCGGGAGCTCCTACGAGCAGTACTTC
CDR3 protein: CASSLGGGSSYEQYF

V gene: TRBV11-2
J gene: TRBJ1-1
D gene: TRBD1
clone size: few
CDR3 DNA: TGTGCCAGCAGCTTGGACAGGCTAGGCACTGAAGCTTTCTTT
CDR3 protein: CASSLDRLGTEAFF

V gene: TRBV6-5
J gene: TRBJ1-4
D gene: TRBD1
clone size: .
CDR3 DNA: TGTGCCAGCAGGACAGGGGGCGGTGAAAAACTGTTTTTT
CDR3 protein: CASRTGGGEKLFF

V gene: TRBV19
J gene: TRBJ1-1
D gene: .
clone size: .
CDR3 DNA: TGTGCCAGTAGTATAGGTCCTCTCACTGAAGCTTTCTTT
CDR3 protein: CASSIGPLTEAFF

V gene: TRBV4-1
J gene: TRBJ2-7
D gene: TRBD2
clone size: .
CDR3 DNA: TGCGCCAGCAGCCTGGGACTAGCGAACTACGAGCAGTACTTC
CDR3 protein: CASSLGLANYEQYF